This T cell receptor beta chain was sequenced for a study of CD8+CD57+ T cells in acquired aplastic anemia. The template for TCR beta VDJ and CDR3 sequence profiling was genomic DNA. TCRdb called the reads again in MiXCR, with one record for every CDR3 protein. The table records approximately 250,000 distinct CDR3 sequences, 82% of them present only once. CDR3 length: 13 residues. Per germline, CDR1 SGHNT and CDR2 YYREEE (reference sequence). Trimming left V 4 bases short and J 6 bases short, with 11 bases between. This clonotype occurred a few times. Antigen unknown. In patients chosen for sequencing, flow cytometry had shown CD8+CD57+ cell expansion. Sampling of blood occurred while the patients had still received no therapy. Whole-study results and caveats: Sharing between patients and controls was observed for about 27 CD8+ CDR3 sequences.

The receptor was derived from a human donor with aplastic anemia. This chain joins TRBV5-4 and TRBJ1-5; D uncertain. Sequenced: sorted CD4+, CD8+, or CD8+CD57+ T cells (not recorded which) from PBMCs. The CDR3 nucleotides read TGTGCCAGCAGCCTTACTAGCGCTCAGCCCCAGCATTTT. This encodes CASSLTSAQPQHF. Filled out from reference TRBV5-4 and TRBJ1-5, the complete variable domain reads ETGVTQSPTHLIKTRGQQVTLRCSSQSGHNTVSWYQQALGQGPQFIFQYYREEENGRGNFPPRFSGLQFPNYSSELNVNALELDDSALYLCASSLTSAQPQHFGDGTRLSIL.